A single sample is the source of the 15 T cell receptor beta chains below, sequenced in a study of T cell responses to AZD1222 COVID-19 vaccine. Using immunoSEQ multiplex PCR, the repertoire was profiled, and TCRdb retains in-frame clones only, with some absent. This table holds over 130,000 clones, more than 85% found once. Source: peripheral blood, taken 28 days after the second AZD1222 dose. The receptors stem from an adult who received the AZD1222 COVID-19 vaccine.

The genes are TRBV6-2 or TRBV6-3 and TRBJ2-4; unclear D gene. V lost 2 bases and J lost 1, with 12 bases in between. Germline-derived CDR1 and CDR2 are MNHEY and SVGEGT. This CDR3 has 16 residues. CDR3: CASSYDNAGAKNIQYF. CDR3 DNA sequence: TGTGCCAGCAGTTACGACAACGCCGGGGCCAAAAACATTCAGTACTTC.

The chain combines TRBV14 with TRBJ1-2; no reliable D call. This CDR3 contains 13 residues. Germline CDR1 is SGHDN and CDR2 is FVKESK. The V end was cut by 4 bases, the J end by 3 bases, with 9 bases between. CDR3 sequence reads: CASSLPGDYGYTF. In DNA form, the CDR3 reads TGTGCCAGCAGCCTCCCGGGTGACTATGGCTACACCTTC.

The rearrangement joins TRBV27 to TRBJ2-5, with TRBD2 matching over 7 bases. The CDR3 totals 15 residues. CDR1 is MNHEY and CDR2 is SMNVEV in the germline V gene (reference sequence). V was pared by 7 bases and J by 6 bases, with 14 bases of the junction left unmatched. CDR3 residues: CASNTPGREGKTQYF. The CDR3 nucleotides read TGTGCCAGCAACACACCGGGCAGGGAGGGGAAGACCCAGTACTTC.

This clone appeared a single time. V usage is TRBV18 and J usage is TRBJ2-3, with D unresolved. There are 15 residues in the CDR3. The germline V and J ends were trimmed by 2 bases and 0 bases, with 9 bases remaining between them. CDR1 and CDR2 (germline): KGHSH, LQKENI. The DNA for the CDR3 is TGTGCCAGCTCACCAGGGTCCCTTAGCACAGATACGCAGTATTTT. Translating it yields CASSPGSLSTDTQYF.

The chain combines TRBV7-9 with TRBJ2-2; possible D gene TRBD2, 6 bases. There are 16 residues in the CDR3. CDR1 and CDR2 (germline): SEHNR, FQNEAQ (reference sequence). V was trimmed by 1 base and J by 3 bases, leaving 12 bases between them. The CDR3 sequence: CASSLVPSDYTGELFF. In nucleotides, the CDR3 is TGTGCCAGCAGCTTAGTCCCTAGCGACTACACCGGGGAGCTGTTTTTT.

This sequence joins TRBV10-1 and TRBJ2-5; 12 bases align to TRBD2. This CDR3 has 18 residues. Trimming cost V 2 bases and J 0 bases; bases outside gene matches: 7. From germline, CDR1 is WNHNN and CDR2 SYGVQD (reference sequence). The CDR3 sequence: CASSEGLAGGPDQETQYF. CDR3 DNA: TGCGCCAGCAGTGAGGGCCTAGCGGGAGGGCCGGACCAAGAGACCCAGTACTTC.

This clone was seen a single time. The chain has TRBV4-3 and TRBJ1-1; D call uncertain. CDR3 size: 14 residues. V lost 3 bases to trimming and J lost 4 bases, with 12 bases between them. Looked up from germline, CDR1 is LGHNA and CDR2 is YSLEER. The CDR3, as DNA: TGCGCCAGCAGCCAGTCCAGCTGGACCACTGAAGCTTTCTTT. It specifies CASSQSSWTTEAFF.

V is TRBV3-1 (or the pseudogene TRBV3-2) and J is TRBJ1-2; 8 nucleotides match TRBD1. Germline V lookup: CDR1 LGHDT, CDR2 YNNKEL (reference sequence). This CDR3 is 13 amino acids long. The J segment lost 6 bases and the V segment lost 1 base, leaving 1 base of the junction unmatched. The chain's CDR3 is CASSQARGHGYTF. DNA for the CDR3: TGTGCCAGCAGCCAAGCCAGGGGGCATGGCTACACCTTC.

The chain has TRBV25-1 and TRBJ1-3, with unresolved D. The germline gives CDR1 MGHDK, CDR2 SYGVNS. The CDR3 length is 11 residues. The V and J ends lost 0 bases and 7 bases respectively, with 1 base between them. The CDR3 sequence is CASSEYNTIYF. As DNA, the CDR3 is TGTGCCAGCAGTGAATATAACACCATATATTTT.

This clone was counted a few times. This chain links TRBV11-2 with TRBJ1-4; D not certain. Germline V CDR1 and CDR2: SGHAT, FQNNGV. V was cut by 4 bases and J by 2 bases, with 11 bases left in between. This CDR3 region has 15 residues. The CDR3 bases are TGTGCCAGCAGCTCCTACATAGCGACTAATGAAAAACTGTTTTTT. Translated, it gives CASSSYIATNEKLFF.

As regards this clone: The same CDR3 also results from other DNA sequences found in this sample. CDR3: CASSQVPGNTEAFF. The CDR3 coding sequence is TGTGCCAGCAGCCAAGTTCCGGGGAACACTGAAGCTTTCTTT. The chain joins TRBV3-1 (or the pseudogene TRBV3-2) to TRBJ1-1, with no clear D. Trimming left V 1 base short and J 1 base short, with 7 bases between. Germline assignment: CDR1 LGHDT and CDR2 YNNKEL (reference sequence). The CDR3 contains 14 residues.

The chain carries TRBV7-9 and TRBJ1-3, with a possible D match to TRBD1 (6 bases). The CDR3 consists of 16 residues. Trimming left V 4 bases short and J 4 bases short, with 17 bases between. Germline V gene sequence: CDR1 SEHNR, CDR2 FQNEAQ (reference sequence). The CDR3 loop is CASSWGGLGSGNTIYF. CDR3 in DNA: TGTGCCAGCAGCTGGGGGGGGCTAGGATCCGGAAACACCATATATTTT.

This sequence joins TRBV24-1 and TRBJ2-1; 8 bases map to TRBD1. This CDR3 contains 16 residues. Losses at the gene ends were 5 bases for V and 9 bases for J; bases not matched to a gene: 14. Germline assignment: CDR1 KGHDR and CDR2 SFDVKD. CDR3 nucleotide sequence: TGTGCCACCAGTGGTAATCGCGGGACAGGTACAATTGAGCAGTTCTTC. Residues: CATSGNRGTGTIEQFF.

The V gene is TRBV5-4, the J gene TRBJ2-7, with 12 nucleotides matching TRBD2. The CDR3 totals 15 residues. Looked up from germline, CDR1 is SGHNT and CDR2 is YYREEE (reference sequence). The trim removed 3 bases at V and 11 bases at J, leaving 12 bases unmatched. DNA of the CDR3: TGTGCCAGCAGCTCAGGGGCTAGCGGGAGGGTTGCAGAGTACTTC. Amino acid sequence: CASSSGASGRVAEYF.

This chain links TRBV3-1 (or the pseudogene TRBV3-2) with TRBJ1-5; D remains ambiguous. This CDR3 is built from 13 residues. Trimming took off 0 bases at V and 6 bases at J, with 6 bases between the two ends. From germline, CDR1 is LGHDT and CDR2 YNNKEL (reference sequence). CDR3 amino acids: CASSQDRFQPQHF. DNA for the CDR3: TGTGCCAGCAGCCAAGATCGCTTTCAGCCCCAGCATTTT.